This TCR beta chain was captured in a study of shared T cell receptors in the human thymus (dated by TCRdb to about 2021). About the full investigation: The study examined how the human thymus generates shared, self-reactive T-cell receptor alpha chains.

This clone was seen a handful of times. The specificity of this receptor is unknown. One base away there is no much larger clone; base qualities are not given. Library preparation employed the immunoSEQ multiplex PCR assay. This is the immuneACCESS table as TCRdb keeps it, with only in-frame sequences that have V and J called. A part of the clones is gone; compared with another copy, unresolved V genes explain less than half, and the rest is unexplained. For this sample the table gives hundreds of thousands of clones, of which 80% to 90% were detected only once. Roughly 0.01% of the sample lies in the top ten. For CDR1 and CDR2, the germline V gene (reference sequence) lists MNHEY and SMNVEV. From the cysteine through the phenylalanine, the CDR3 covers 16 amino acids. The sequence is cut down to CDR3 DNA, 48 bases in frame from base 1. Germline trimming amounts to 5 bases on V and 3 bases on J, with 11 as the count of junction bases outside the gene matches.

These data are also associated with another study on human thymus T cells. The second paper further reports: The donors were immunologically healthy infants in Finland who had open corrective cardiac surgery for congenital heart defects. Thymus tissue was obtained as surgical resects removed during corrective cardiac surgery. Biased V and J gene segment usage appeared to be present in both thymic and peripheral blood repertoires. According to the related research, thymic TCR repertoires were highly overlapping among unrelated individuals. The study described the TCR alpha and beta repertoires in under 10 infant thymus samples and a few matching peripheral blood samples. The cohort included six male and two female infants, with donor ages spanning 7 to 244 days. Thymocytes were freed from the tissue by mechanical means and kept at -70 degrees C as pellets of roughly 10-32 million cells. A QIAsymphony instrument was used to extract genomic DNA from frozen cell pellets. TCRB and TCRAD loci were amplified from a standardized quantity of quality-controlled genomic DNA using the immunoSEQ multiplex PCR assay. The amplicons covered the V(D)J region and were long enough to include the CDR3 and to identify the V and J genes. The amplicons were sequenced on an Illumina platform via the commercial immunoSEQ service. Primer bias and sequencing errors were corrected using previously described methods, and TCRAD and TCRB definitions followed the IMGT database. The repertoires were analysed using immunoSEQ Analyzer 3.0 and VDJTools for basic statistics, V/J segment usage, diversity estimates, rarefaction and pairwise overlap. To estimate diversity, the Chao1, ChaoE, Efron-Thisted, Shannon and inverse Simpson indices were applied, and diversity was also estimated on datasets down-sampled to the smallest sample. For repertoire overlap, CDR3 nucleotide sequence, V gene and J gene had to match strictly, and clustering was done by Jaccard-based multidimensional scaling. On average, thymus samples gave 750,000 to 1,000,000 unique TCRB clonotypes, whereas blood samples gave roughly 86,000.

The specimen sequenced was thymocytes. The receptor was derived from a girl under two years old with a congenital heart defect. Donor details come from another sample of the same person, matched by shared clones. Here the chain combines TRBV27 and TRBJ1-1, with TRBD1 matching 8 junction bases. The nucleotide sequence reads as follows: TGTGCCAGCAGTCCGCCCCCGACAGGGGTTGACACTGAAGCTTTCTTT. Its coded protein is CASSPPPTGVDTEAFF.